Given below is one TCR beta chain in context. Its antigen is not known. The data were taken from a study of cytomegalovirus exposure and HLA in healthy donors. Overall study results and limits: It was shown in a later analysis that HLA-associated TCR beta chains were more clonally expanded than other, equally common chains. Rarity characterized most TCR sequences, yet some public TCRs appeared in many donors. It was taken for granted in presence/absence analyses that sequencing depth across donors was roughly uniform.

While unrecorded immune exposures were likely, the donors were nominally healthy when sampled. 13 Jbeta primers and 60 Vbeta primers were used for the PCR. Sequencing was performed with immunoSEQ multiplex PCR; in TCRdb, only in-frame clones are kept and a portion is missing. The table records around 99,000 clones, 73% of them present only once. This CDR3 comprises 15 residues. From germline, CDR1 is PRHDT and CDR2 FYEKMQ (reference sequence). Trimming took 1 base from V and 3 from J, leaving 10 bases between them. The TCR comes from a man in his forties in good health and CMV-seronegative. The sequenced sample was PBMCs. J is TRBJ2-4 and V is TRBV13; perhaps TRBD2 as D (5 bases). In DNA, the CDR3 is TGTGCCAGCAGCTTAGAAGGAGGAGGCAAAAACATTCAGTACTTC. It specifies CASSLEGGGKNIQYF.